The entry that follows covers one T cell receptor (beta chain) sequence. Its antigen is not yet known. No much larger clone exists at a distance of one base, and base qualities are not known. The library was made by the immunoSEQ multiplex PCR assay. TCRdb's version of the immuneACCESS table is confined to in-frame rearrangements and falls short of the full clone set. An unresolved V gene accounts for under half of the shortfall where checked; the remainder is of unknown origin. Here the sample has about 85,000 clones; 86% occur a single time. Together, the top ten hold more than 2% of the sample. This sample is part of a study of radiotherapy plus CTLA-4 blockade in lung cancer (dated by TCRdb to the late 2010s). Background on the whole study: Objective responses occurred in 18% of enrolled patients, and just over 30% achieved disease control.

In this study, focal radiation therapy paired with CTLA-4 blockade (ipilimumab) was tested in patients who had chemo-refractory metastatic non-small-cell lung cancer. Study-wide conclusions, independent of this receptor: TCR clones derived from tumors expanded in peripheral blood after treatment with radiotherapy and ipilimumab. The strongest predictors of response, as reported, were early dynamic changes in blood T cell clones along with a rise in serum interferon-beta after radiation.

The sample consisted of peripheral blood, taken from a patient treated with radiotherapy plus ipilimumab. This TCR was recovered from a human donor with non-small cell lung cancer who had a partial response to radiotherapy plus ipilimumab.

The DNA is TGTGCCAGCAGTTTCCAACTAGCGGCCTCCTACGAGCAGTACTTC. This codes for CASSFQLAASYEQYF. The rearranged chain carries TRBV27 and TRBJ2-7; the junction holds 8 bases that match TRBD2. From the germline V gene (reference sequence), CDR1 is MNHEY and CDR2 is SMNVEV. Counted from cysteine to phenylalanine, this CDR3 has 15 amino acids. Of all the DNA, just the CDR3 is kept, 45 bases in frame from base 1. Trimming takes 3 bases off V and 0 bases off J; junction bases not matched to a gene: 4.